This T cell receptor beta chain was recorded in a study of beta chain features in type 1 diabetes. In the study overall: Examined across all samples were some 110,000,000 sorted cells.

TCRB transcripts that were expressed got sequenced, as all of the isolated RNA had been reverse transcribed. Here immunoSEQ multiplex PCR was the method, and the copy in TCRdb shows in-frame clones only, minus some. The table lists 330,000 or so clones, about 20% of them singletons. The sample holds a few counts of this clone. Once sorted, every population was more than 95% pure. The V gene lost 7 bases and the J gene lost 4 bases, with 15 bases spanning the gap. The length of the CDR3 is 14 residues. The V gene's germline CDR1 is SNHLY and CDR2 FYNNEI. V usage is TRBV2 and J usage is TRBJ2-3, with D possibly TRBD2 on 7 matching bases. This clonotype was sampled from a woman in her late teens or twenties in good health. Material for sequencing was naive CD4+ T cells from blood. The CDR3 is CASTLGGGPDTQYF. The CDR3 nucleotides are TGTGCCAGCACACTTGGCGGGGGCCCAGATACGCAGTATTTT.